This T cell receptor beta chain was recorded in a study of STAT5B mutations in CD4+ large granular lymphocyte leukemia. For this clone: The antigen is unknown.

Sequencing was at survey level. Only in-frame clones appear in the TCRdb table, and some are missing; sequencing was by immunoSEQ multiplex PCR. The repertoire includes over 25,000 clones, around 72% of them detected once, and 2% sits in the top ten. Notes on the study in general: Higher CD4+ than CD8+ T-LGLL clonality might reflect small sample size. Compared with healthy controls (2/35), patient top clones favored TRBV06 (8/27).

The CDR3 runs to 13 residues. Germline V gene sequence: CDR1 SNHLY, CDR2 FYNNEI. Trimming shortened V by 4 bases and J by 5 bases, and 11 bases separated the two germline ends. Sequencing was done on a sample of CD4+ T cells from blood buffy coats. The TCR sequence derives from a human donor in good health. The gene calls are TRBV2 and TRBJ2-5; D is ambiguous. Written as DNA, the CDR3 is TGTGCCAGCAGTGTAAGGCCCACGGAGACCCAGTACTTC. This codes for CASSVRPTETQYF.